This T cell receptor beta chain was sequenced for a study of blood T cell repertoires in COVID-19. TCRdb keeps only in-frame clones here, not all; method: immunoSEQ multiplex PCR. The sample consists of about 480,000 clones, roughly nine tenths of them appearing once. CDR1 and CDR2 (germline): MNHEY, SVGAGI. This CDR3 contains 15 residues. Trimming cost V 0 bases and J 7 bases; bases outside gene matches: 6. Source material: PBMCs or T cells enriched from blood (not recorded which). The receptor was isolated from a woman aged 55-70 years who had recovered from COVID-19. The J gene is TRBJ1-2, the V gene TRBV6-5, with 9 nucleotides matching TRBD1. CDR3 residues: CASSYSETGGGGYTF. CDR3 in DNA: TGTGCCAGCAGTTACTCCGAGACAGGGGGTGGTGGCTACACCTTC.